A selection of T cell receptor beta chains follows, all from one sample in a study of identical twins. TCRdb recomputed calls from the 5' RACE reads with MiXCR, one row per CDR3 protein. The sample records approximately 500,000 distinct CDR3 sequences, 20% to 25% being singletons. The sample was also reused in another study, on T cells expressing NK-cell markers.

The sequencing input was CD4+ T cells sorted from blood. These receptors originate from a woman in her late teens or twenties in good health. The CDR3 runs from the conserved cysteine through the conserved F or W. Each record gives: D gene, J gene, clone size, V gene, CDR3 DNA, CDR3 protein. D genes are given only for firm matches. A clone size is listed for some rows: how often the clone was seen (once, few, many), or a class if it is expanded.

NA,TRBJ2-1,NA,TRBV11-1,TGTGCCAGCAGCTTATTGCGGTGGCGGCAGAGTCATCCCAATGAGCAGTTCTTC,CASSLLRWRQSHPNEQFF
NA,TRBJ2-7,few,TRBV7-2,TGTGCCAGCAGCCGCCAGGCCCCCTACGAGCAGTACTTC,CASSRQAPYEQYF
TRBD1,TRBJ2-5,NA,TRBV11-2,TGTGCCAGCAGCTTCGGGACAGGGGGCCCAGAGACCCAGTACTTC,CASSFGTGGPETQYF
NA,TRBJ2-3,NA,TRBV5-4,TGTGCCAGCAGCTTAGATCAGGGCCGCACAGATACGCAGTATTTT,CASSLDQGRTDTQYF
NA,TRBJ2-7,NA,TRBV7-9,TGTGCCAGCAGCTTAGAGGCTAAGGAGCAGTACTTC,CASSLEAKEQYF
TRBD1,TRBJ2-2,few,TRBV24-1,TGTGCCACCAGTGATTCGGGACAGGGGGCCCCCGGGGAGCTGTTTTTT,CATSDSGQGAPGELFF
TRBD2,TRBJ2-7,many,TRBV12-3/TRBV12-4,TGTGCCAGCACCCTCTCAGCTAGCGGTGCCTACGAGCAGTACTTC,CASTLSASGAYEQYF
NA,TRBJ2-3,few,TRBV9,TGTGCCAGCAGCGTAGGTGTAAGGAGCGATGCCACAGATACGCAGTATTTT,CASSVGVRSDATDTQYF
NA,TRBJ2-1,NA,TRBV14,TGTGCCAGCAGCCGGGGTAGCGCACCCTACAATGAGCAGTTCTTC,CASSRGSAPYNEQFF
TRBD1,TRBJ2-3,few,TRBV28,TGTGCCAGCAGCCCCCCGGGACAGGGGCAAGATACGCAGTATTTT,CASSPPGQGQDTQYF
NA,TRBJ2-1,NA,TRBV5-1,TGCGCCAGCAGCTTGATGGCGGGGCCCTCCTACAATGAGCAGTTCTTC,CASSLMAGPSYNEQFF
NA,TRBJ1-1,NA,TRBV29-1,TGCAGCGTCAAGGCAGGGGATGCGGCTTTCTTT,CSVKAGDAAFF
TRBD2,TRBJ2-1,few,TRBV5-1,TGCGCCAGCAGCTTGCGTACTAGCGGGGGGACGGGGTACGGTGAGCAGTTCTTC,CASSLRTSGGTGYGEQFF
TRBD2,TRBJ2-2,few,TRBV20-1,TGCAGTGCTGGGGGGGGGACCGGGGAGCTGTTTTTT,CSAGGGTGELFF
NA,TRBJ1-5,NA,TRBV18,TGTGCCAGCTCACCACGAGAGAATAGCAATCAGCCCCAGCATTTT,CASSPRENSNQPQHF
TRBD2,TRBJ2-1,NA,TRBV4-3,TGCGCCAGCAGCCAGTCTAGCGGGAGAGTGAGGAATGAGCAGTTCTTC,CASSQSSGRVRNEQFF
NA,TRBJ2-3,NA,TRBV6-5,TGTGCCAGCAGTTATGATGGCTGGAGCACAGATACGCAGTATTTT,CASSYDGWSTDTQYF
NA,TRBJ2-7,NA,TRBV12-3/TRBV12-4,TGTGCCAGCAGTTTTAAGGAGGGGATCTACGAGCAGTACTTC,CASSFKEGIYEQYF
NA,TRBJ2-5,NA,TRBV7-9,TGTGCCAGCAGCTCCCAAGGGCGGATAGAGACCCAGTACTTC,CASSSQGRIETQYF
TRBD1,TRBJ2-3,NA,TRBV12-3/TRBV12-4,TGTGCCAGCAGTACGACAGGGGCCAAAGATACGCAGTATTTT,CASSTTGAKDTQYF
NA,TRBJ2-7,few,TRBV12-3/TRBV12-4,TGTGCCAGCACCAGGGGCAGGGGTGGGGAGCAGTACTTC,CASTRGRGGEQYF
NA,TRBJ2-2,NA,TRBV5-1,TGCGCCAGCAACCTGGATGGAGTCGCGAACACCGGGGAGCTGTTTTTT,CASNLDGVANTGELFF
TRBD2,TRBJ2-1,NA,TRBV4-2,TGTGCCAGCAGTCATTTAGCGGGAGGGGTCGACAATGAGCAGTTCTTC,CASSHLAGGVDNEQFF
NA,TRBJ2-7,NA,TRBV20-1,TGCAGTGCTATTGGCAGCTCCTACGAGCAGTACTTC,CSAIGSSYEQYF
NA,TRBJ2-2,few,TRBV4-3,TGCGCCAGCAGCCACATACAGGGAACCGGGGAGCTGTTTTTT,CASSHIQGTGELFF
TRBD2,TRBJ2-3,few,TRBV20-1,TGCAGTGCTGATGGACTAGCGGGACACACAGATACGCAGTATTTT,CSADGLAGHTDTQYF
NA,TRBJ1-2,NA,TRBV12-5,TGTGCTAGTGGTTTGGTAGAGTCCTATGGCTACACCTTC,CASGLVESYGYTF
NA,TRBJ2-3,many,TRBV5-1,TGCGCCAGCAGCTTGGTACTACCGGGAGATACGCAGTATTTT,CASSLVLPGDTQYF
NA,TRBJ2-7,NA,TRBV15,TGTGCCACCAGCAGGGATGCGAAAAGGGTCGAGCAGTACTTC,CATSRDAKRVEQYF
NA,TRBJ1-2,NA,TRBV20-1,TGCAGTGCTGCACTAGCTAACTATGGCTACACCTTC,CSAALANYGYTF
NA,TRBJ1-1,few,TRBV12-3/TRBV12-4,TGTGCCAGCAGACAGAGGGGGAGCACTGAAGCTTTCTTT,CASRQRGSTEAFF
NA,TRBJ1-5,few,TRBV20-1,TGCAGTGCTAGTCTGGGGGGCAATCAGCCCCAGCATTTT,CSASLGGNQPQHF
TRBD2,TRBJ2-5,NA,TRBV7-9,TGTGCATCCGGGGAGCGGGAGGCCGGGGAGACCCAGTACTTC,CASGEREAGETQYF
NA,TRBJ2-7,few,TRBV30,TGTGCCTGGAGTAGTCAGGGCTACGAGCAGTACTTC,CAWSSQGYEQYF
TRBD2,TRBJ2-2,few,TRBV20-1,TGCAGTGCTAGTAGCGGGGTGAACACCGGGGAGCTGTTTTTT,CSASSGVNTGELFF
NA,TRBJ2-7,NA,TRBV6-2/TRBV6-3,TGTGCCAGCAGCCTAATGCCAGGGGGAGGTGACGAGCAGTACTTC,CASSLMPGGGDEQYF
TRBD1,TRBJ1-2,many,TRBV7-9,TGTGCCAGCAGGGACGGGACAGCTTATGGCTACACCTTC,CASRDGTAYGYTF
NA,TRBJ1-5,NA,TRBV20-1,TGCAGTGCAATCCCAGATAGCAATCAGCCCCAGCATTTT,CSAIPDSNQPQHF
NA,TRBJ1-1,NA,TRBV4-3,TGCGCCAGCAGCCTTTACTCGGCGGGGAGCACTGAAGCTTTCTTT,CASSLYSAGSTEAFF
NA,TRBJ2-1,many,TRBV5-1,TGCGCCAGCAGCTTGGAATCGGGGACGGAAGAACAGTTCTTC,CASSLESGTEEQFF
NA,TRBJ2-7,few,TRBV20-1,TGCAGTGCTTCGGGCGGGGTATACGAGCAGTACTTC,CSASGGVYEQYF